The 30 T cell receptor beta chains reported below all come from one sample, sequenced in a study of cytomegalovirus exposure and HLA in healthy donors. In the PCR, 60 Vbeta and 13 Jbeta primers were used. TCRdb's copy holds only in-frame clones and misses some; the assay was immunoSEQ multiplex PCR. Among some 150,000 clones listed, around 80% were seen once. The material sequenced was PBMCs. The receptors originated from a man aged 30 to 39 in good health and CMV-seropositive.

This clone was recorded only once. V gene TRBV2 combines with J gene TRBJ1-2; 9 bases align to TRBD1. The CDR3 sequence is 15 residues long. The V gene end was trimmed by 4 bases and the J gene end by 4 bases; junction bases not matched to a gene: 7. The V gene's germline CDR1 is SNHLY and CDR2 FYNNEI. CDR3 sequence (DNA): TGTGCCAGCAGTGCCTCCGGGACAGGGATCTATGGCTACACCTTC. This codes for CASSASGTGIYGYTF. The full variable domain, with the rest looked up from reference TRBV2 and TRBJ1-2, is EPEVTQTPSHQVTQMGQEVILRCVPISNHLYFYWYRQILGQKVEFLVSFYNNEISEKSEIFDDQFSVERPDGSNFTLKIRSTKLEDSAMYFCASSASGTGIYGYTFGSGTRLTVV.

The gene calls are TRBV6-5 and TRBJ2-7; D not certain. Per germline, CDR1 MNHEY and CDR2 SVGAGI. This CDR3 is 13 amino acids long. Trimming shortened V by 5 bases and J by 2 bases, and 10 bases separated the two germline ends. The CDR3 DNA sequence: TGTGCCAGCAGTCTCTACGGTACCTACGAGCAGTACTTC. This codes for CASSLYGTYEQYF.

This clone was seen once. V usage is TRBV27 and J usage is TRBJ2-3; 10 bases agree with TRBD2. Germline assignment: CDR1 MNHEY and CDR2 SMNVEV (reference sequence). Trimming took 2 bases from V and 4 from J; bases not matched to a gene: 6. This CDR3 is built from 16 residues. The CDR3 bases are TGTGCCAGCAGTTTAGGGGTAGCGGGGGGTGCAGATACGCAGTATTTT. This encodes CASSLGVAGGADTQYF.

The CDR3 nucleotides read TGTGCCAGTAGTGCATATTTGGGGGCCCACGACTCCTACGAGCAGTACTTC. It specifies CASSAYLGAHDSYEQYF. The chain is built from TRBV19 and TRBJ2-7; D perhaps matches TRBD1 (6 bases). This CDR3 is 17 amino acids long. V was clipped by 5 bases and J by 0 bases, with 20 bases between them. Germline assignment: CDR1 LNHDA and CDR2 SQIVND (reference sequence).

V and J are TRBV19 and TRBJ2-6; no firm D call. The CDR3 has 15 amino acids. Trimming pared 5 bases from V and 0 bases from J, leaving 8 bases between. Germline CDR1 LNHDA, CDR2 SQIVND (reference sequence). Here the CDR3 DNA reads TGTGCCAGTAGTGCCCACAGCTCTGGGGCCAACGTCCTGACTTTC. Residues: CASSAHSSGANVLTF.

This clone came up once. The V gene is TRBV7-8, the J gene TRBJ1-2, with TRBD1 matching 12 bases. This CDR3 is 12 amino acids long. Trimming took 5 bases from V and 8 from J; bases not matched to a gene: 0. Germline values: CDR1 SGHVS, CDR2 FQNEAQ. CDR3 sequence reads: CASSGTGGGYTF. In nucleotides, the CDR3 is TGTGCCAGCAGCGGGACAGGGGGCGGCTACACCTTC.

As for this clone: A single base is all that separates this from a far larger clone, so a read error is likely. The chain joins TRBV7-9 to TRBJ1-1, with D uncertain. This CDR3 comprises 15 residues. CDR1 is SEHNR, CDR2 FQNEAQ, per germline (reference sequence). CDR3: CSSSEREGLGTEAFF. DNA of the CDR3: TGTTCCAGCAGCGAGAGGGAGGGATTGGGCACTGAAGCTTTCTTT.

The genes are TRBV5-1 and TRBJ2-1; 13 positions match TRBD2. CDR3 size: 19 residues. Per germline, CDR1 SGHRS and CDR2 YFSETQ. Unmatched junction bases numbered 12, after V lost 3 bases and J lost 3 bases. The CDR3 here is CASSSGLAGVGARYNEQFF. For the CDR3, the DNA is TGCGCCAGCAGCTCCGGACTAGCGGGAGTTGGGGCCCGCTACAATGAGCAGTTCTTC.

This chain joins TRBV5-4 and TRBJ2-7; 9 bases fit TRBD1. This CDR3 spans 15 amino acids. Germline V gene lookup returns CDR1 SGHNT and CDR2 YYREEE (reference sequence). The junction had 12 bases not matched to a gene; V was cut back by 5 bases and J by 6 bases. In DNA form, the CDR3 reads TGTGCCAGCAGAAGAGACAGGGGGAATCTGGGCGAGCAGTACTTC. It translates to CASRRDRGNLGEQYF. The whole variable domain, remainder taken from reference TRBV5-4 and TRBJ2-7, is ETGVTQSPTHLIKTRGQQVTLRCSSQSGHNTVSWYQQALGQGPQFIFQYYREEENGRGNFPPRFSGLQFPNYSSELNVNALELDDSALYLCASRRDRGNLGEQYFGPGTRLTVT.

The chain uses TRBV11-2 and TRBJ1-1; weak D call: TRBD1 (5 bases). Germline V CDR1 and CDR2: SGHAT, FQNNGV. Trimming shortened V by 1 base and J by 4 bases, and 13 bases separated the two germline ends. CDR3 size: 15 residues. CDR3 in DNA: TGTGCCAGCAGCTTAGTTGAGGCCGGGGGCACTGAAGCTTTCTTT. Its protein is CASSLVEAGGTEAFF.

This clone was counted once. Written as DNA, the CDR3 is TGTGCCAGCAGTCCCCCGGTGGGGGGGAATGGAAACACCATATATTTT. This gives the protein CASSPPVGGNGNTIYF. The genes are TRBV28 and TRBJ1-3; possible D gene TRBD1, 5 bases. In germline, CDR1 is MDHEN, CDR2 SYDVKM. CDR3 length equals 16 residues. V lost 5 bases, J lost 3 bases, and 17 bases lay in between.

V usage is TRBV7-6 and J usage is TRBJ2-3; D is ambiguous. This CDR3 comprises 15 residues. Looked up from germline, CDR1 is SGHVS and CDR2 is FNYEAQ. V was shortened by 0 bases and J by 2 bases, with 9 bases between the two germline ends. CDR3 in amino acids: CASSLARLTTDTQYF. The CDR3 nucleotides are TGTGCCAGCAGCTTAGCGAGGCTAACCACAGATACGCAGTATTTT.

The J gene is TRBJ2-7, the V gene TRBV30, with D maybe TRBD1 (6 bases). The CDR3 loop spans 13 amino acids. Germline-derived CDR1 and CDR2 are GTSNPN and SVGIG (reference sequence). Between the trimmed V and J ends, which lost 4 bases and 4 bases, there was a span of 14 bases. The CDR3 DNA is TGTGCCTGGAATGGATTGGGGGCTTACGAGCAGTACTTC. Protein product: CAWNGLGAYEQYF.

The chain carries TRBV6-1 and TRBJ2-3; 9 nucleotides align to TRBD1. Trimming removed 2 bases from V and 9 bases from J; junction bases left unmatched: 12. This CDR3 has 16 amino acids. CDR1 and CDR2 (germline): MNHNS, SASEGT. CDR3 nucleotides: TGTGCCAGCAGTGAACCGGGACAGGGAAGATTAAGGACGCAGTATTTT. Translated: CASSEPGQGRLRTQYF.

V usage is TRBV18 and J usage is TRBJ1-5; 8 bases are shared with TRBD1. The CDR3 is made up of 15 amino acids. Germline lookup yields CDR1 KGHSH and CDR2 LQKENI. The V gene end was trimmed by 0 bases and the J gene end by 5 bases; junction bases not matched to a gene: 3. The CDR3 coding sequence is TGTGCCAGCTCACCACCGGGACAGGCCGATCAGCCCCAGCATTTT. Translating gives CASSPPGQADQPQHF. Full variable domain (remainder filled in from reference TRBV18 and TRBJ1-5): NAGVMQNPRHLVRRRGQEARLRCSPMKGHSHVYWYRQLPEEGLKFMVYLQKENIIDESGMPKERFSAEFPKEGPSILRIQQVVRGDSAAYFCASSPPGQADQPQHFGDGTRLSIL.

This chain connects TRBV18 to TRBJ2-3, with a weak D call TRBD2 (7 bases). This CDR3 comprises 16 residues. V was cut by 4 bases and J by 0 bases, with 14 bases left in between. Germline V gene lookup returns CDR1 KGHSH and CDR2 LQKENI. CDR3 DNA sequence: TGTGCCAGCTCACGTACCGGGGGGCCAAGCACAGATACGCAGTATTTT. It is translated as CASSRTGGPSTDTQYF.

This sequence joins TRBV28 and TRBJ2-7; the D gene is possibly TRBD2 (5 bases). The CDR3 length is 14 residues. Germline V lookup: CDR1 MDHEN, CDR2 SYDVKM. The V gene lost 7 bases and the J gene lost 3 bases, with 16 bases spanning the gap. As DNA, the CDR3 is TGTGCCAGCAAGAATAGCGCGGGCGACTACGAGCAGTACTTC. It specifies CASKNSAGDYEQYF.

This chain uses TRBV5-1 with TRBJ2-3; TRBD2 is a possible D gene (6 bases). CDR1 and CDR2 from the germline V gene are SGHRS and YFSETQ. The CDR3 totals 16 residues. Trimming cost V 2 bases and J 2 bases, with 15 bases left between them. The CDR3 DNA is TGCGCCAGCAGCTTACCAGCGGGCCATCACACAGATACGCAGTATTTT. Translating it yields CASSLPAGHHTDTQYF.

V gene TRBV5-4 combines with J gene TRBJ1-6, with 7 bases that match TRBD1. The V and J ends lost 4 bases and 10 bases, in that order; junction bases with no gene match: 2. The CDR3 has 12 residues. Germline CDR1 SGHNT, CDR2 YYREEE (reference sequence). DNA of the CDR3: TGTGCCAGCAGCGACAGGGTCTCACCCCTCCACTTT. Protein: CASSDRVSPLHF.

The chain links TRBV21-1 to TRBJ1-6; TRBD1, the D gene given by the table, was not confirmed from the DNA. TRBV21-1 represents a pseudogene. The CDR3 is 16 amino acids. CDR3 coding DNA: TGTGCCAGCAGCGGGTGGACAGGGGCTCATGAATCACCCCTCCACTTT. It translates to CASSGWTGAHESPLHF.

The chain is built from TRBV27 and TRBJ2-7; D is unclear. The V gene lost 0 bases and the J gene lost 4 bases, with 13 bases spanning the gap. CDR1 is MNHEY and CDR2 is SMNVEV in the germline V gene (reference sequence). The CDR3 is made up of 15 amino acids. CDR3 nucleotides: TGTGCCAGCAGTTTATCGAATCCCACAGCATACGAGCAGTACTTC. Encoded protein: CASSLSNPTAYEQYF.

V gene TRBV7-9 combines with J gene TRBJ1-1, with D possibly matching TRBD1 (5 bases). This CDR3 region has 14 residues. V dropped 2 bases and J dropped 6 bases, with 13 bases sitting between them. Germline V gene lookup returns CDR1 SEHNR and CDR2 FQNEAQ (reference sequence). Here the CDR3 reads CASSLTQGRSEAFF. CDR3 DNA sequence: TGTGCCAGCAGCTTAACTCAGGGAAGGTCTGAAGCTTTCTTT.

CDR3: CASSPTAGDTDTQYF. For the CDR3, the DNA is TGCGCCAGCAGCCCGACGGCAGGGGACACAGATACGCAGTATTTT. The V gene is TRBV5-1, the J gene TRBJ2-3, with a weak D call TRBD1 (6 bases). The CDR3 loop spans 15 amino acids. The germline gives CDR1 SGHRS, CDR2 YFSETQ. With 4 bases removed from V and 2 bases from J, the gap between germline ends came to 14 bases.

This clone is a singleton in its sample. V is TRBV28 and J is TRBJ2-1, with D maybe TRBD2 (6 bases). The CDR3 extends over 15 amino acids. V was clipped by 7 bases and J by 7 bases, with 20 bases between them. Germline V gene sequence: CDR1 MDHEN, CDR2 SYDVKM. CDR3 residues: CASTRGGAGRNEQFF. The CDR3 DNA sequence: TGTGCCAGCACCCGAGGAGGGGCAGGGAGGAATGAGCAGTTCTTC. The whole variable domain, filled in from reference TRBV28 and TRBJ2-1, reads DVKVTQSSRYLVKRTGEKVFLECVQDMDHENMFWYRQDPGLGLRLIYFSYDVKMKEKGDIPEGYSVSREKKERFSLILESASTNQTSMYLCASTRGGAGRNEQFFGPGTRLTVL.

The chain combines TRBV6-6 with TRBJ2-3; 9 positions agree with TRBD2. The CDR3 sequence is 16 residues long. Per germline, CDR1 MNHNY and CDR2 SVGAGI (reference sequence). The J segment lost 1 base and the V segment lost 6 bases, leaving 8 bases of the junction unmatched. The chain's CDR3 is CASSLNRGRGTDTQYF. In DNA form, the CDR3 reads TGTGCCAGCAGCCTAAATCGCGGGAGGGGCACAGATACGCAGTATTTT.

The genes are TRBV7-2 and TRBJ2-1; 9 nucleotides align to TRBD2. CDR1 is SGHTA and CDR2 is FQGNSA in the germline V gene. V lost 5 bases to trimming and J lost 5 bases; unmatched junction nucleotides: 4. This CDR3 contains 14 residues. The CDR3 bases are TGTGCCAGCAGCAACCTAGCGGGGCACAATGAGCAGTTCTTC. Protein: CASSNLAGHNEQFF.

This clone has just one count. The rearrangement uses TRBV5-4 and TRBJ2-1, with 7 positions matching TRBD2. V lost 0 bases and J lost 5; bases outside the gene matches: 2. CDR1 is SGHNT and CDR2 is YYREEE in the germline V gene (reference sequence). The CDR3 contains 14 residues. The CDR3, as DNA: TGTGCCAGCAGCTTGGAGAGCGGGAACAATGAGCAGTTCTTC. Translated: CASSLESGNNEQFF.

This chain connects TRBV5-1 to TRBJ1-4, with D hard to call. The CDR3 runs 14 residues. Germline V gene lookup returns CDR1 SGHRS and CDR2 YFSETQ. V was shortened by 7 bases and J by 0 bases, with 10 bases between the two germline ends. CDR3 amino acids: CASRSQATNEKLFF. The DNA for the CDR3 is TGCGCCAGCCGCTCCCAGGCAACTAATGAAAAACTGTTTTTT. Full variable domain (outside the CDR3, taken from reference TRBV5-1 and TRBJ1-4): KAGVTQTPRYLIKTRGQQVTLSCSPISGHRSVSWYQQTPGQGLQFLFEYFSETQRNKGNFPGRFSGRQFSNSRSEMNVSTLELGDSALYLCASRSQATNEKLFFGSGTQLSVL.

The V gene is TRBV30, the J gene TRBJ2-1; 8 nucleotides align to TRBD2. CDR3 length: 15 amino acids. From germline, CDR1 is GTSNPN and CDR2 SVGIG (reference sequence). The trim removed 2 bases at V and 6 bases at J, leaving 9 bases unmatched. Written as DNA, the CDR3 is TGTGCCTGGAGTCGGTCCCTAGCGGGTCTCAATGAGCAGTTCTTC. The encoded protein is CAWSRSLAGLNEQFF.

The rearrangement links TRBV6-1 to TRBJ2-7, with D hard to call. Trimming pared 1 base from V and 4 bases from J, leaving 5 bases between. Germline V gene lookup returns CDR1 MNHNS and CDR2 SASEGT. This CDR3 is 12 amino acids long. The CDR3 DNA is TGTGCCAGCAGTGAAGGGGCTTACGAGCAGTACTTC. This translates into CASSEGAYEQYF.